Each of the 27 T cell receptor beta chains below was sequenced from the same sample in a study of CD8 T cells in ankylosing spondylitis. TCRdb reprocessed the 5' RACE reads with MiXCR, giving one entry per CDR3 protein. The table lists around 210,000 distinct CDR3 sequences, around 8% of them singletons. Sample: blood, either unsorted or a sorted T cell fraction (not recorded which). The receptors derive from a female donor with ankylosing spondylitis or in good health (not recorded which).

This clonotype was counted a few times. This sequence joins TRBV5-1 and TRBJ1-3; 7 nucleotides align to TRBD1. The V gene end was trimmed by 3 bases and the J gene end by 2 bases; junction bases not matched to a gene: 2. The V gene's germline CDR1 is SGHRS and CDR2 YFSETQ. The CDR3 consists of 14 residues. The DNA of the CDR3 is TGCGCCAGCAGCTCGGGACAGACTGGAAACACCATATATTTT. It codes for CASSSGQTGNTIYF.

V and J are TRBV7-2 and TRBJ1-5; 7 bases are shared with TRBD1. Germline trimming cut 5 bases from V and 5 bases from J; bases unmatched to any gene: 9. The germline CDR1 and CDR2 sequences are SGHTA and FQGNSA. The CDR3 has 15 residues. The CDR3 protein is CASSIRDSGYQPQHF. The CDR3 DNA reads TGTGCCAGCAGCATACGGGACAGTGGTTATCAGCCCCAGCATTTT.

This clonotype was counted ten times or more. The chain's CDR3 is CSARRTGNEQFF. CDR3 DNA: TGCAGTGCTAGGCGGACAGGCAATGAGCAGTTCTTC. This chain joins TRBV20-1 and TRBJ2-1, with 7 bases fitting TRBD1. Germline values: CDR1 DFQATT, CDR2 SNEGSKA (reference sequence). V shed 3 bases, J shed 6 bases, and the junction held 2 bases outside the gene matches. The CDR3 totals 12 residues.

This clonotype was observed at least ten times. The CDR3 region is CSAKAGWADTQYF. The CDR3, as DNA: TGCAGTGCTAAAGCGGGGTGGGCAGATACGCAGTATTTT. J is TRBJ2-3 and V is TRBV20-1; 7 bases match TRBD2. CDR3 length: 13 amino acids. Germline lookup yields CDR1 DFQATT and CDR2 SNEGSKA (reference sequence). The J segment lost 4 bases and the V segment lost 4 bases, leaving 5 bases of the junction unmatched.

There are many counts of this clonotype. The chain has TRBV7-9 and TRBJ2-1; D might be TRBD1 (5 bases). CDR1 and CDR2 from the germline V gene are SEHNR and FQNEAQ (reference sequence). V gave up 2 bases and J gave up 10 bases, with 9 bases separating them. The CDR3 extends over 12 amino acids. CDR3 sequence (DNA): TGTGCCAGCAGCTTAAGAGACAGAGAGCAGTTCTTC. Its translation is CASSLRDREQFF.

This clonotype appeared many times. The chain employs TRBV4-3 and TRBJ2-7; TRBD2 might be the D (6 bases). V shed 1 base and J shed 3 bases, with 13 bases lying between them. Germline V gene lookup returns CDR1 LGHNA and CDR2 YSLEER. This CDR3 has 15 residues. CDR3 amino acids: CASSQGRVSFYEQYF. CDR3 in DNA: TGCGCCAGCAGCCAAGGGAGGGTCTCTTTCTACGAGCAGTACTTC.

This clonotype was seen ten or more times. The gene calls are TRBV29-1 and TRBJ2-1; D is uncertain. The CDR3 is 11 amino acids. Trimming stripped 7 bases from V and 1 base from J, with 5 bases between. Germline CDR1 reads SQVTM; CDR2 reads ANQGSEA. CDR3 protein: CSALSYNEQFF. Here the CDR3 DNA reads TGCAGCGCGCTATCCTACAATGAGCAGTTCTTC.

This clonotype was seen many times. V and J are TRBV29-1 and TRBJ1-1; tentatively, D is TRBD1 (5 bases). Per germline, CDR1 SQVTM and CDR2 ANQGSEA. The V end lost 7 bases, the J end lost 7 bases, and 16 bases lay between the germline ends. The CDR3 is 12 residues long. In DNA form, the CDR3 reads TGCAGCGCCTGGGGGGGGATCGGTGAAGCTTTCTTT. Its translation: CSAWGGIGEAFF.

This clonotype was found many times. V is TRBV24-1 and J is TRBJ1-5; 7 nucleotides align to TRBD1. The CDR3 contains 14 residues. V lost 5 bases to trimming and J lost 5 bases; unmatched junction nucleotides: 5. Germline V lookup: CDR1 KGHDR, CDR2 SFDVKD. Written as DNA, the CDR3 is TGTGCCACCAGTGGAGGGGGCGCGTATCAGCCCCAGCATTTT. Protein sequence: CATSGGGAYQPQHF.

There are many counts of this clonotype. The rearrangement uses TRBV10-2 and TRBJ2-1; D not resolved. Germline V CDR1 and CDR2: WSHSY, SAAADI. This CDR3 contains 16 residues. Trimming cost V 0 bases and J 6 bases, with 15 bases left between them. CDR3 protein: CASSESNGYLINEQFF. The CDR3 nucleotides read TGCGCCAGCAGTGAGTCGAATGGGTATTTAATCAATGAGCAGTTCTTC.

V and J are TRBV7-9 and TRBJ1-3; TRBD1 might be the D (6 bases). Germline CDR1 SEHNR, CDR2 FQNEAQ (reference sequence). The V end was cut by 6 bases, the J end by 3 bases, with 18 bases between. The CDR3 consists of 16 residues. The CDR3, as DNA: TGTGCCAGCAGTTACCCACAGGGAGGGAGTGGAAACACCATATATTTT. Amino acids: CASSYPQGGSGNTIYF.

This clonotype has at least ten counts. This chain uses TRBV28 with TRBJ2-1; the D is unclear. Trimming cost V 5 bases and J 7 bases, with 12 bases left between them. The germline V gene encodes CDR1 MDHEN and CDR2 SYDVKM. The CDR3 consists of 13 residues. CDR3: CASSRLLNNEQFF. The CDR3 DNA is TGTGCCAGCAGTCGACTGTTAAATAATGAGCAGTTCTTC.

V and J are TRBV7-9 and TRBJ1-1, with a possible D match to TRBD1 (6 bases). V lost 5 bases to trimming and J lost 1 base, with 17 bases between them. Germline V gene data show CDR1 as SEHNR and CDR2 as FQNEAQ (reference sequence). CDR3 length: 16 residues. DNA for the CDR3: TGTGCCAGCAGCCTTATAGGGCAGGGGACGAACACTGAAGCTTTCTTT. Amino acids: CASSLIGQGTNTEAFF. Together with reference TRBV7-9 and TRBJ1-1, the CDR3 gives the full variable domain: DTGVSQNPRHKITKRGQNVTFRCDPISEHNRLYWYRQTLGQGPEFLTYFQNEAQLEKSRLLSDRFSAERPKGSFSTLEIQRTEQGDSAMYLCASSLIGQGTNTEAFFGQGTRLTVV.

The chain combines TRBV6-2 or TRBV6-3 with TRBJ2-7; D may be TRBD1 or TRBD2 (5 bases each). The CDR3 consists of 14 residues. The ends were cut back, 6 bases at V and 6 bases at J, with 18 bases in the middle. Germline V CDR1 and CDR2: MNHEY, SVGEGT. CDR3 region: CASRTGTTASEQYF. In DNA form, the CDR3 reads TGTGCCAGCAGAACCGGGACGACGGCCTCCGAGCAGTACTTC.

The table lists this clonotype with many counts. The chain combines TRBV12-3 or TRBV12-4 with TRBJ1-2; D is ambiguous. The CDR3 runs to 13 residues. With 6 bases removed from V and 1 base from J, the gap between germline ends came to 9 bases. CDR3 nucleotides: TGTGCCAGCAGCACGGGCCTTAACTATGGCTACACCTTC. This translates into CASSTGLNYGYTF.

The V and J genes are TRBV15 and TRBJ1-6; no clear D. The CDR3 spans 14 residues. V was trimmed by 6 bases and J by 0 bases, leaving 6 bases between them. Germline V gene data show CDR1 as LNHNV and CDR2 as YYDKDF (reference sequence). The CDR3 nucleotides are TGTGCCACCAGTGGGAGCTCCTATAATTCACCCCTCCACTTT. It specifies CATSGSSYNSPLHF.

This clonotype was counted at least ten times. The chain links TRBV7-2 to TRBJ1-5; D is uncertain. With 5 bases removed from V and 6 bases from J, the gap between germline ends came to 17 bases. Per the germline V gene, CDR1 is SGHTA and CDR2 is FQGNSA. This CDR3 comprises 15 residues. CDR3 amino acids: CASSQRYGRGQPQHF. CDR3 in DNA: TGTGCCAGCAGCCAGAGATACGGGCGGGGTCAGCCCCAGCATTTT.

This clonotype was seen many times. The J gene is TRBJ2-5, the V gene TRBV29-1; 7 bases line up with TRBD1. This CDR3 spans 13 amino acids. The J segment lost 1 base and the V segment lost 4 bases, leaving 3 bases of the junction unmatched. Looked up from germline, CDR1 is SQVTM and CDR2 is ANQGSEA. The CDR3 DNA sequence: TGCAGCGTTGCACAGGGGTCCCAAGAGACCCAGTACTTC. It yields the protein CSVAQGSQETQYF.

The sample holds many counts of this clonotype. The V call is TRBV20-1, the J call TRBJ1-2, with 9 bases lining up with TRBD1. The V gene's germline CDR1 is DFQATT and CDR2 SNEGSKA (reference sequence). V lost 3 bases, J lost 2 bases, and 7 bases stayed unmatched. The CDR3 runs to 15 residues. The CDR3 is CSASQPGTGNYGYTF. The CDR3, as DNA: TGCAGTGCTAGTCAACCCGGGACAGGGAACTATGGCTACACCTTC.

Points on this clonotype: A much larger clonotype is one base distant, so this may be a read error. The chain has TRBV20-1 and TRBJ2-7, with D possibly being TRBD2 (5 bases). CDR3 length: 12 residues. V was clipped by 1 base and J by 6 bases, with 10 bases between them. The germline CDR1 and CDR2 sequences are DFQATT and SNEGSKA (reference sequence). CDR3 in DNA: TGCAGTGCTAGAGCCACTAGTCGCGAGCAGTACTTC. This gives the protein CSARATSREQYF.

This clonotype was recorded at least ten times. This chain links TRBV5-1 with TRBJ2-2; 12 bases match TRBD1. The CDR3 has 14 amino acids. Trimming took 9 bases from V and 6 from J; bases not matched to a gene: 6. Germline lookup yields CDR1 SGHRS and CDR2 YFSETQ. CDR3 DNA: TGCGCCACGTCGGGACAGGGGGCTTCCGGGGAGCTGTTTTTT. It codes for CATSGQGASGELFF.

In this sample, this clonotype turned up many times. The chain links TRBV29-1 to TRBJ1-1; 7 nucleotides align to TRBD1. Per the germline V gene, CDR1 is SQVTM and CDR2 is ANQGSEA. This CDR3 spans 14 amino acids. Germline trimming cut 7 bases from V and 0 bases from J; bases unmatched to any gene: 8. CDR3: CSAPGQALNTEAFF. The CDR3 DNA sequence: TGCAGCGCCCCTGGACAGGCCCTGAACACTGAAGCTTTCTTT.

This clonotype was counted at least ten times. The chain couples TRBV4-1 to TRBJ1-4; 8 bases agree with TRBD1. This CDR3 comprises 15 residues. Germline V gene sequence: CDR1 MGHRA, CDR2 YSYEKL. Trimming took 0 bases from V and 3 from J; bases not matched to a gene: 0. The CDR3 spells CASSQEQGANEKLFF. The CDR3 nucleotides are TGCGCCAGCAGCCAAGAACAGGGGGCTAATGAAAAACTGTTTTTT.

Many counts were recorded for this clonotype. This chain joins TRBV10-3 and TRBJ2-1; 10 nucleotides agree with TRBD2. Germline loops: CDR1 ENHRY, CDR2 SYGVKD. V was pared by 6 bases and J by 0 bases, with 8 bases of the junction left unmatched. The CDR3 totals 17 residues. CDR3 loop: CAIRRTSGAGSYNEQFF. CDR3 nucleotides: TGTGCCATCAGACGGACTAGCGGAGCCGGCTCCTACAATGAGCAGTTCTTC.

This clonotype was recorded many times. J is TRBJ2-2 and V is TRBV10-3, with 10 positions matching TRBD2. The V and J ends lost 6 bases and 0 bases, in that order; junction bases with no gene match: 13. There are 19 residues in the CDR3. Germline V gene data show CDR1 as ENHRY and CDR2 as SYGVKD. Here the CDR3 reads CAISRRLAGQGPNTGELFF. The CDR3, as DNA: TGTGCCATCAGCCGAAGACTAGCGGGCCAGGGCCCGAACACCGGGGAGCTGTTTTTT.

Ten or more counts support this clonotype. The V gene is TRBV7-2, the J gene TRBJ1-2, with 8 bases matching TRBD1. CDR3 length: 16 residues. V lost 0 bases and J lost 7; bases outside the gene matches: 10. The germline V gene has CDR1 SGHTA and CDR2 FQGNSA. Here the CDR3 reads CASSLARRGQAGGYTF. In nucleotides, the CDR3 is TGTGCCAGCAGCTTAGCAAGGAGGGGACAGGCTGGTGGCTACACCTTC.

The gene calls are TRBV18 and TRBJ2-7; D not certain. CDR1 and CDR2 (germline): KGHSH, LQKENI. V was clipped by 6 bases and J by 0 bases, with 15 bases between them. The CDR3 has 15 residues. CDR3 protein: CASSPLVAVSYEQYF. The CDR3 DNA follows: TGTGCCAGCTCTCCCCTGGTTGCAGTCTCCTACGAGCAGTACTTC. The full variable domain, its missing parts supplied by reference TRBV18 and TRBJ2-7, is NAGVMQNPRHLVRRRGQEARLRCSPMKGHSHVYWYRQLPEEGLKFMVYLQKENIIDESGMPKERFSAEFPKEGPSILRIQQVVRGDSAAYFCASSPLVAVSYEQYFGPGTRLTVT.